The T cell receptor beta chain under discussion was sequenced for a study of T cells in Graves' hyperthyroidism and ophthalmopathy. Study as a whole: Before any treatment, at initial diagnosis, peripheral blood was collected.

The CDR3 regions of TCR beta were amplified from RNA transcripts. First-round RT-PCR with HTBI primers amplified the TCR CDR3 region. TCRdb ran MiXCR on the multiplex PCR reads and lists one entry per CDR3 protein. The sample shows 500,000 to 800,000 distinct CDR3 sequences, roughly 15% of them seen only once. This clonotype has only a few counts. This may stem from a read error, because a much larger clone lies one nucleotide away. Trimming pared 6 bases from V and 1 base from J, leaving 10 bases between. This CDR3 region has 13 residues. In germline, CDR1 is SGHTS, CDR2 YDEGEE. Extraction of PBMCs used roughly 10 ml of fresh peripheral blood.

The chain uses TRBV5-8 and TRBJ1-1; D is undetermined. Sequenced: blood. This clonotype was obtained from a woman between 50 and 59 years old with Graves' ophthalmopathy. CDR3 DNA sequence: TGTGCCAGCACCACCCGGGGGAACACTGAAGCTTTCTTT. Translating gives CASTTRGNTEAFF.